These 16 T cell receptor beta chains were sequenced from one sample in a study of blood T cell repertoires in COVID-19. Profiled with immunoSEQ multiplex PCR; TCRdb holds only in-frame clones, not every one. The sample lists fewer than 200,000 clones, 88% occurring once. The sample was PBMCs or T cells enriched from blood (not recorded which). The origin of the receptors is a young woman who had recovered from COVID-19.

This clone has just one count. This chain uses TRBV19 with TRBJ1-5; D call uncertain. V was shortened by 3 bases and J by 0 bases, with 6 bases between the two germline ends. Per germline, CDR1 LNHDA and CDR2 SQIVND (reference sequence). CDR3 length: 14 amino acids. The CDR3 DNA follows: TGTGCCAGTAGTATTGTCGGTAGCAATCAGCCCCAGCATTTT. Translation: CASSIVGSNQPQHF.

This clone was picked up a small number of times. This CDR3 reads CASSSRTGEGSPLHF. The CDR3 DNA reads as TGTGCCAGCAGTTCTCGGACAGGGGAAGGTTCACCCCTCCACTTT. V is TRBV27 and J is TRBJ1-6, with 9 bases lining up with TRBD1. J was trimmed by 9 bases and V by 4 bases; bases with no gene match: 7. CDR3 length: 15 residues. Looked up from germline, CDR1 is MNHEY and CDR2 is SMNVEV (reference sequence).

The chain links TRBV30 to TRBJ2-7; a weak D match, TRBD1 (5 bases). The CDR3 sequence is 12 residues long. Looked up from germline, CDR1 is GTSNPN and CDR2 is SVGIG (reference sequence). The V and J ends lost 8 bases and 2 bases respectively, with 13 bases between them. Written as DNA, the CDR3 is TGTGCCGGTGGACACGATACCTACGAGCAGTACTTC. Its translation: CAGGHDTYEQYF.

The rearrangement uses TRBV5-1 and TRBJ2-3, with 7 bases that match TRBD2. There are 19 residues in the CDR3. CDR1 SGHRS and CDR2 YFSETQ come from the germline V gene. The junction had 14 bases not matched to a gene; V was cut back by 0 bases and J by 1 base. CDR3 sequence (DNA): TGCGCCAGCAGCTTGGTTCTCGGACTTGGGGGGGACCGCACAGATACGCAGTATTTT. Protein: CASSLVLGLGGDRTDTQYF.

J is TRBJ1-5 and V is TRBV19, with D possibly TRBD1 on 6 matching bases. V lost 4 bases to trimming and J lost 1 base, with 14 bases between them. Germline V gives CDR1 LNHDA, CDR2 SQIVND (reference sequence). This CDR3 has 16 amino acids. CDR3 DNA sequence: TGTGCCAGTAGTAGGTTTACAGGGACAAGCAATCAGCCCCAGCATTTT. As protein: CASSRFTGTSNQPQHF.

The rearrangement joins TRBV27 to TRBJ1-5, with 9 bases matching TRBD1. The CDR3 covers 18 residues. The germline gives CDR1 MNHEY, CDR2 SMNVEV (reference sequence). V lost 6 bases and J lost 8; bases outside the gene matches: 20. The chain's CDR3 is CASSNTETGQGMVKPQHF. CDR3 sequence (DNA): TGTGCCAGCAGCAACACCGAGACGGGACAGGGTATGGTAAAGCCCCAGCATTTT.

This chain's CDR3 is CASSLSVNTGELFF. The CDR3 DNA reads TGTGCCAGCAGCTTGAGCGTGAACACCGGGGAGCTGTTTTTT. V usage is TRBV7-2 and J usage is TRBJ2-2; D is undetermined. In germline, CDR1 is SGHTA, CDR2 FQGNSA. V lost 3 bases and J 1 base, leaving 6 bases between the germline ends. The CDR3 has 14 amino acids.

The chain recombines TRBV12-3 or TRBV12-4 with TRBJ2-7, with TRBD2 identical over 8 bases. CDR3 length: 13 amino acids. The junction had 4 bases not matched to a gene; V was cut back by 6 bases and J by 3 bases. The CDR3 DNA sequence: TGTGCCAGCAGAGCGGGAGTCCTCTACGAGCAGTACTTC. Protein product: CASRAGVLYEQYF.

The chain is built from TRBV24-1 and TRBJ2-1; 8 bases are shared with TRBD1. The CDR3 has 13 amino acids. V was pared by 10 bases and J by 1 base, with 2 bases of the junction left unmatched. Germline-derived CDR1 and CDR2 are KGHDR and SFDVKD. The chain's CDR3 is CATRQGSYNEQFF. The CDR3 nucleotides read TGTGCCACTCGACAGGGGTCCTACAATGAGCAGTTCTTC.

This clone has a single count. The gene calls are TRBV4-1 and TRBJ2-1; 15 bases are a match to TRBD2. V trimming: 1 base; J trimming: 10 bases; junction bases outside the gene matches: 8. CDR1 and CDR2 from the germline V gene are MGHRA and YSYEKL. The CDR3 has 17 residues. CDR3 protein: CASSQVQGTSGRKEQFF. The CDR3 DNA sequence: TGCGCCAGCAGCCAAGTTCAGGGGACTAGCGGGAGGAAAGAGCAGTTCTTC.

The chain uses TRBV4-1 and TRBJ1-1; D possibly corresponds to TRBD1 (5 bases). From germline, CDR1 is MGHRA and CDR2 YSYEKL. Between the trimmed V and J ends, which lost 2 bases and 0 bases, there was a span of 13 bases. CDR3 length: 16 amino acids. As DNA, the CDR3 is TGCGCCAGCAGCCAACTCAGGGCAGGCATGAACACTGAAGCTTTCTTT. Protein sequence: CASSQLRAGMNTEAFF.

The rearrangement links TRBV6-5 to TRBJ1-2; the match to TRBD1 covers 9 bases. Germline loops: CDR1 MNHEY, CDR2 SVGAGI. CDR3 length: 15 residues. Germline trimming cut 8 bases from V and 8 bases from J; bases unmatched to any gene: 15. This chain's CDR3 is CASGNRGRRGEGYTF. The CDR3 DNA is TGTGCCAGCGGCAACAGGGGGCGGCGCGGTGAGGGCTACACCTTC.

This chain uses TRBV6-2 or TRBV6-3 with TRBJ2-1, with D perhaps TRBD2 (6 bases). The CDR3 runs to 15 residues. Germline V gives CDR1 MNHEY, CDR2 SVGEGT. V lost 7 bases and J 7 bases, leaving 20 bases between the germline ends. CDR3 in DNA: TGTGCCAGCAACCCGGCCCCGGAGGGGCAAAATGAGCAGTTCTTC. Amino acid sequence: CASNPAPEGQNEQFF.

This clone has only a few counts. This chain connects TRBV3-1 (or the pseudogene TRBV3-2) to TRBJ2-7, with 7 bases lining up with TRBD1. Trimming removed 0 bases from V and 2 bases from J; junction bases left unmatched: 7. Germline loops: CDR1 LGHDT, CDR2 YNNKEL (reference sequence). This CDR3 has 16 residues. CDR3 DNA: TGTGCCAGCAGCCAAGAAGGGACAGCATTCGCCTACGAGCAGTACTTC. This translates into CASSQEGTAFAYEQYF.

The chain uses TRBV18 and TRBJ1-5; 9 nucleotides agree with TRBD1. Germline lookup yields CDR1 KGHSH and CDR2 LQKENI. Trimming at V came to 3 bases and at J to 7 bases, leaving 10 bases not matched to a gene. This CDR3 is 16 amino acids long. The CDR3 loop reads CASSPPGQGSTQPQHF. The CDR3 DNA follows: TGTGCCAGCTCACCCCCGGGACAGGGAAGTACCCAGCCCCAGCATTTT.

The V gene is TRBV28, the J gene TRBJ1-3, with TRBD1 matching over 8 bases. Germline lookup yields CDR1 MDHEN and CDR2 SYDVKM. The CDR3 length is 19 residues. The junction had 14 bases not matched to a gene; V was cut back by 4 bases and J by 0 bases. The CDR3 loop is CASSSPSPSGGPSGNTIYF. CDR3 nucleotides: TGTGCCAGCAGTTCCCCTTCTCCTTCAGGGGGCCCCTCTGGAAACACCATATATTTT. The full variable domain, completed using reference TRBV28 and TRBJ1-3, is DVKVTQSSRYLVKRTGEKVFLECVQDMDHENMFWYRQDPGLGLRLIYFSYDVKMKEKGDIPEGYSVSREKKERFSLILESASTNQTSMYLCASSSPSPSGGPSGNTIYFGEGSWLTVV.